Listed below are T cell receptor beta chains from one sample, sequenced in a study of cytomegalovirus exposure and HLA in healthy donors. Produced via immunoSEQ multiplex PCR; TCRdb's table is partial and in-frame only. Seen here are 100,000 to 150,000 clones, approximately 8.9% observed once, and the top ten hold roughly 7%. Sample: PBMCs. The receptors derive from a woman aged 40 to 50 in good health and CMV-seropositive. Both conserved end residues are part of each CDR3. Each record gives: clone size, V gene, D gene, J gene, CDR3 protein, CDR3 DNA. A D gene is named only where the DNA matches it firmly. A row's size may be missing; if present it is once, few, many or a size class.

clone size: few; V gene: TRBV4-1; D gene: TRBD1; J gene: TRBJ2-2; CDR3 protein: CASSLGTANTGELFF; CDR3 DNA: TGCGCCAGCAGCCTGGGGACAGCGAACACCGGGGAGCTGTTTTTT
clone size: .; V gene: TRBV4-3; D gene: .; J gene: TRBJ1-1; CDR3 protein: CASSHSDSRRRNTEAFF; CDR3 DNA: TGCGCCAGCAGCCACTCCGACTCACGTCGGCGGAACACTGAAGCTTTCTTT
clone size: few; V gene: TRBV5-3; D gene: TRBD1; J gene: TRBJ2-7; CDR3 protein: CARSLARQGTSYEQYF; CDR3 DNA: TGTGCCAGAAGCTTGGCCCGACAGGGAACCTCCTACGAGCAGTACTTC
clone size: .; V gene: TRBV9; D gene: TRBD2; J gene: TRBJ2-3; CDR3 protein: CASSPWTSPPQYF; CDR3 DNA: TGTGCCAGCAGCCCCTGGACTAGTCCTCCGCAGTATTTT
clone size: few; V gene: TRBV25-1; D gene: TRBD2; J gene: TRBJ2-3; CDR3 protein: CASLPSGGGSTDTQYF; CDR3 DNA: TGTGCCAGCCTGCCTAGCGGGGGTGGTAGCACAGATACGCAGTATTTT
clone size: .; V gene: TRBV7-6; D gene: .; J gene: TRBJ2-7; CDR3 protein: CASSARVNEQYF; CDR3 DNA: TGTGCCAGCAGTGCCAGGGTAAACGAGCAGTACTTC
clone size: .; V gene: TRBV6-5; D gene: .; J gene: TRBJ1-6; CDR3 protein: CASTLQGTLNSPLHF; CDR3 DNA: TGTGCCAGCACGCTCCAGGGAACCCTCAATTCACCCCTCCACTTT
clone size: few; V gene: TRBV5-1; D gene: TRBD1; J gene: TRBJ1-1; CDR3 protein: CASSVTGRTENTEAFF; CDR3 DNA: TGCGCCAGCAGCGTGACAGGGAGGACGGAGAACACTGAAGCTTTCTTT
clone size: .; V gene: TRBV5-4; D gene: TRBD1; J gene: TRBJ2-1; CDR3 protein: CASSFRDRVDNEQFF; CDR3 DNA: TGTGCCAGCAGCTTTAGGGACAGGGTAGACAATGAGCAGTTCTTC
clone size: .; V gene: TRBV6-5; D gene: .; J gene: TRBJ2-1; CDR3 protein: CASSRGTAGAEQFF; CDR3 DNA: TGTGCCAGCAGTCGGGGGACGGCGGGCGCGGAGCAGTTCTTC
clone size: .; V gene: TRBV7-6; D gene: .; J gene: TRBJ2-2; CDR3 protein: CASSSILATANTGELFF; CDR3 DNA: TGTGCCAGCAGCTCGATCCTAGCGACTGCGAACACCGGGGAGCTGTTTTTT
clone size: .; V gene: TRBV4-3; D gene: TRBD1; J gene: TRBJ2-2; CDR3 protein: CASSAGQGGGTGELFF; CDR3 DNA: TGCGCCAGCAGCGCGGGACAGGGCGGGGGAACCGGGGAGCTGTTTTTT
clone size: .; V gene: TRBV5-6; D gene: TRBD1; J gene: TRBJ2-3; CDR3 protein: CASSFTGASTDTQYF; CDR3 DNA: TGTGCCAGCAGCTTCACAGGGGCTAGCACAGATACGCAGTATTTT
clone size: .; V gene: TRBV5-1; D gene: TRBD1; J gene: TRBJ1-5; CDR3 protein: CASSPGTGIQPQHF; CDR3 DNA: TGCGCCAGCAGTCCCGGGACAGGGATTCAGCCCCAGCATTTT
clone size: .; V gene: TRBV2; D gene: .; J gene: TRBJ2-7; CDR3 protein: CASSEASRAEQYF; CDR3 DNA: TGTGCCAGCAGTGAAGCTTCCCGCGCCGAGCAGTACTTC
clone size: .; V gene: TRBV10-2; D gene: .; J gene: TRBJ2-7; CDR3 protein: CASKKTEPFTYEQYF; CDR3 DNA: TGCGCCAGCAAAAAGACAGAACCCTTTACCTACGAGCAGTACTTC
clone size: few; V gene: TRBV18; D gene: TRBD1; J gene: TRBJ1-6; CDR3 protein: CASSPVNSDRGLSYNSPLHF; CDR3 DNA: TGTGCCAGCTCACCCGTCAACTCGGACAGGGGCCTCTCCTATAATTCACCCCTCCACTTT
clone size: .; V gene: TRBV29-1; D gene: TRBD1; J gene: TRBJ1-3; CDR3 protein: CSAMRGQTSSGNTIYF; CDR3 DNA: TGCAGCGCTATGAGGGGACAGACGAGCTCTGGAAACACCATATATTTT
clone size: .; V gene: TRBV19; D gene: .; J gene: TRBJ1-4; CDR3 protein: CASSSGTTNEKLFF; CDR3 DNA: TGTGCCAGTAGTAGCGGTACAACTAATGAAAAACTGTTTTTT
clone size: few; V gene: TRBV6-5; D gene: TRBD1; J gene: TRBJ1-1; CDR3 protein: CASSYSGTGGLAFF; CDR3 DNA: TGTGCCAGCAGTTACTCCGGGACAGGGGGATTGGCTTTCTTT
clone size: few; V gene: TRBV7-2; D gene: TRBD1; J gene: TRBJ2-7; CDR3 protein: CASSFSGTGYYEQYF; CDR3 DNA: TGTGCCAGCAGCTTTTCCGGGACAGGTTACTACGAGCAGTACTTC
clone size: few; V gene: TRBV5-6; D gene: TRBD2; J gene: TRBJ2-1; CDR3 protein: CASSWGLAGHNEQFF; CDR3 DNA: TGTGCCAGCAGCTGGGGACTAGCGGGACACAATGAGCAGTTCTTC
clone size: .; V gene: TRBV19; D gene: .; J gene: TRBJ1-5; CDR3 protein: CASSMNRLGYQPQHF; CDR3 DNA: TGTGCCAGTAGTATGAACCGCCTAGGTTATCAGCCCCAGCATTTT
clone size: .; V gene: TRBV5-1; D gene: .; J gene: TRBJ2-1; CDR3 protein: CASSLSFSSYNEQFF; CDR3 DNA: TGCGCCAGCAGCCTCTCCTTTAGCTCCTACAATGAGCAGTTCTTC
clone size: .; V gene: TRBV11-1; D gene: TRBD1; J gene: TRBJ1-1; CDR3 protein: CASSFTGTGNTEAFF; CDR3 DNA: TGTGCCAGCAGCTTTACCGGGACAGGGAACACTGAAGCTTTCTTT
clone size: .; V gene: TRBV7-9; D gene: .; J gene: TRBJ1-5; CDR3 protein: CASRAAGGNQPQHF; CDR3 DNA: TGTGCCAGCAGAGCCGCAGGGGGCAATCAGCCCCAGCATTTT
clone size: .; V gene: TRBV18; D gene: .; J gene: TRBJ2-1; CDR3 protein: CASSPRWEAFQFF; CDR3 DNA: TGTGCCAGCTCACCACGGTGGGAGGCCTTCCAGTTCTTC
clone size: .; V gene: TRBV7-3; D gene: .; J gene: TRBJ2-7; CDR3 protein: CASSLWAQGGYEQYF; CDR3 DNA: TGTGCCAGCAGCTTATGGGCGCAGGGGGGTTACGAGCAGTACTTC
clone size: .; V gene: TRBV7-9; D gene: .; J gene: TRBJ1-2; CDR3 protein: CASTPLTGGDYGYTF; CDR3 DNA: TGTGCCAGCACCCCGCTCACCGGGGGGGACTATGGCTACACCTTC
clone size: .; V gene: TRBV5-1; D gene: TRBD2; J gene: TRBJ2-5; CDR3 protein: CASSISSGGIQETQYF; CDR3 DNA: TGCGCCAGCAGCATCTCTAGCGGGGGGATCCAAGAGACCCAGTACTTC
clone size: .; V gene: TRBV7-2; D gene: .; J gene: TRBJ1-1; CDR3 protein: CASSSLTLRNTEAFF; CDR3 DNA: TGTGCCAGCAGCTCCCTTACCCTAAGGAACACTGAAGCTTTCTTT
clone size: few; V gene: TRBV9; D gene: .; J gene: TRBJ2-7; CDR3 protein: CASSVGPSTSSEQYF; CDR3 DNA: TGTGCCAGCAGCGTAGGCCCCAGTACGTCGTCTGAGCAGTACTTC
clone size: few; V gene: TRBV9; D gene: .; J gene: TRBJ2-1; CDR3 protein: CASSAAEGGGTYNEQFF; CDR3 DNA: TGTGCCAGCAGCGCCGCGGAAGGGGGGGGCACCTACAATGAGCAGTTCTTC
clone size: few; V gene: TRBV5-4; D gene: .; J gene: TRBJ2-1; CDR3 protein: CASRFHSSNEQFF; CDR3 DNA: TGTGCCAGCAGGTTTCACTCGAGCAATGAGCAGTTCTTC
clone size: .; V gene: TRBV10-3; D gene: TRBD1; J gene: TRBJ2-1; CDR3 protein: CAIRGDSGNEQFF; CDR3 DNA: TGTGCCATCAGGGGGGACAGCGGCAATGAGCAGTTCTTC
clone size: .; V gene: TRBV7-8; D gene: TRBD2; J gene: TRBJ2-5; CDR3 protein: CASSLGSGGPLETQYF; CDR3 DNA: TGTGCCAGCAGCTTAGGATCGGGGGGGCCGTTGGAGACCCAGTACTTC
clone size: few; V gene: TRBV5-1; D gene: TRBD2; J gene: TRBJ2-2; CDR3 protein: CASSSVPSGGASGELFF; CDR3 DNA: TGCGCCAGCAGCTCGGTCCCTAGCGGGGGTGCGTCCGGGGAGCTGTTTTTT
clone size: few; V gene: TRBV15; D gene: .; J gene: TRBJ2-5; CDR3 protein: CATSRDNQETQYF; CDR3 DNA: TGTGCCACCAGCAGAGATAATCAAGAGACCCAGTACTTC
clone size: few; V gene: TRBV12-5; D gene: .; J gene: TRBJ1-5; CDR3 protein: CASGLREQVPQPQHF; CDR3 DNA: TGTGCTAGTGGTTTGCGGGAGCAGGTCCCACAGCCCCAGCATTTT
clone size: .; V gene: TRBV6-1; D gene: .; J gene: TRBJ1-4; CDR3 protein: CAISGNEKLFF; CDR3 DNA: TGTGCCATATCCGGGAATGAAAAACTGTTTTTT
clone size: .; V gene: TRBV19; D gene: .; J gene: TRBJ1-5; CDR3 protein: CASSRTDFGNQPQHF; CDR3 DNA: TGTGCCAGTAGCCGGACAGACTTCGGCAATCAGCCCCAGCATTTT
clone size: few; V gene: TRBV11-2; D gene: .; J gene: TRBJ2-7; CDR3 protein: CASSFFGGTYEQYF; CDR3 DNA: TGTGCCAGCAGCTTTTTCGGGGGAACCTACGAGCAGTACTTC
clone size: .; V gene: TRBV5-1; D gene: .; J gene: TRBJ2-2; CDR3 protein: CASSRLPGQSGELFF; CDR3 DNA: TGCGCCAGCAGCCGTTTACCCGGACAGTCCGGGGAGCTGTTTTTT
clone size: .; V gene: TRBV7-6; D gene: TRBD1; J gene: TRBJ1-6; CDR3 protein: CASSPRQGSNSPLHF; CDR3 DNA: TGTGCCAGCAGCCCTCGACAGGGAAGCAATTCACCCCTCCACTTT